The 10 T cell receptor beta chains presented below share a single source sample, sequenced in a study of CD8+CD57+ T cells in acquired aplastic anemia. TCR beta VDJ and CDR3 profiling used genomic DNA as template. Each CDR3 protein is one row after TCRdb ran MiXCR on the reads. The sample shows under 350,000 distinct CDR3 sequences, about 50% of them seen only once. Patients selected for sequencing had displayed CD8+CD57+ cell expansion by flow cytometry. The sample was sorted CD4+, CD8+, or CD8+CD57+ T cells (not recorded which) from PBMCs. These receptors were obtained from a human donor with aplastic anemia.

Concerning this clonotype itself: The conserved final phenylalanine or tryptophan is absent from the CDR3, which likely points to a read error. V is TRBV6-2 or TRBV6-3 and J is TRBJ1-3; no reliable D call. Germline CDR1 and CDR2: MNHEY and SVGEGT. There are 13 residues in the CDR3. V dropped 6 bases and J dropped 3 bases, with 9 bases sitting between them. The CDR3 coding sequence is TGTGCCAGCAGACCAGTGGGTGGAAACACCATATATTTA. This translates into CASRPVGGNTIYL.

V and J are TRBV7-8 and TRBJ2-1; a weak D match, TRBD2 (5 bases). CDR3 length equals 13 residues. V lost 6 bases to trimming and J lost 9 bases, with 15 bases between them. From germline, CDR1 is SGHVS and CDR2 FQNEAQ. The CDR3 region has the DNA TGTGCCAGCAGTCCCGGACTGTCAAGTGAGCAGTTCTTC. Amino acid sequence: CASSPGLSSEQFF.

The rearrangement uses TRBV9 and TRBJ2-1; 7 nucleotides line up with TRBD2. CDR3 length: 14 residues. Looked up from germline, CDR1 is SGDLS and CDR2 is YYNGEE. V gave up 4 bases and J gave up 8 bases; unmatched junction bases: 9. CDR3 DNA sequence: TGTGCCAGCAGCCTACGGACTAGTGGGCATGAGCAGTTCTTC. It encodes CASSLRTSGHEQFF.

The chain carries TRBV20-1 and TRBJ2-7; D may correspond to TRBD1 or TRBD2 (5 bases each). V lost 7 bases, J lost 0 bases, and 16 bases lay in between. The CDR3 consists of 14 residues. The germline CDR1 and CDR2 sequences are DFQATT and SNEGSKA (reference sequence). CDR3 protein: CSVYFGTDSYEQYF. CDR3 nucleotide sequence: TGCAGTGTTTATTTCGGGACGGACTCCTACGAGCAGTACTTC.

This clonotype came up many times. The chain carries TRBV12-3 or TRBV12-4 and TRBJ2-2, with 7 bases fitting TRBD2. The CDR3 extends over 15 amino acids. J was trimmed by 5 bases and V by 5 bases; bases with no gene match: 8. CDR3 in DNA: TGTGCCAGCAGTGCATCGACTAGCTGGACCGGGGAGCTGTTTTTT. It specifies CASSASTSWTGELFF.

In this sample, this clonotype turned up once. Here the CDR3 omits its conserved ending phenylalanine or tryptophan, so a read error is the likely source. The chain joins TRBV9 to TRBJ2-1; 13 nucleotides line up with TRBD2. Germline CDR1 is SGDLS and CDR2 is YYNGEE. The CDR3 covers 17 residues. The trim removed 1 base at V and 6 bases at J, leaving 7 bases unmatched. The CDR3: CASSVNDGLAGVNEQFL. In DNA, the CDR3 is TGTGCCAGCAGCGTAAACGACGGACTAGCGGGGGTCAATGAGCAGTTCCTC.

This clonotype was picked up a small number of times. This rearrangement joins TRBV20-1 to TRBJ2-5; 8 bases are a match to TRBD1. Trimming took 1 base from V and 3 from J; bases not matched to a gene: 16. The CDR3 runs to 18 residues. Germline CDR1 DFQATT, CDR2 SNEGSKA (reference sequence). This chain's CDR3 is CSARVPARRQGPKETQYF. For the CDR3, the DNA is TGCAGTGCTAGAGTCCCAGCCCGTAGACAGGGGCCGAAAGAGACCCAGTACTTC.

The chain couples TRBV24-1 to TRBJ1-4; tentatively, D is TRBD1 (6 bases). V lost 5 bases and J 8 bases, leaving 8 bases between the germline ends. Germline V CDR1 and CDR2: KGHDR, SFDVKD. The length of the CDR3 is 12 residues. CDR3 sequence reads: CATSGGGEKLFF. The CDR3 DNA reads TGTGCCACCAGTGGCGGGGGCGAAAAACTGTTTTTT.

V usage is TRBV19 and J usage is TRBJ1-6, with a possible D match to TRBD1 (6 bases). From germline, CDR1 is LNHDA and CDR2 SQIVND (reference sequence). Trimming stripped 0 bases from V and 6 bases from J, with 9 bases between. The CDR3 has 15 amino acids. The CDR3 protein is CASSIDPRGNSPLHF. As DNA, the CDR3 is TGTGCCAGTAGTATAGACCCCAGGGGTAATTCACCCCTCCACTTT.

The chain combines TRBV29-1 with TRBJ2-7; D tentatively reads TRBD1 or TRBD2 (5 bases each). In germline, CDR1 is SQVTM, CDR2 ANQGSEA. The germline V and J ends were trimmed by 3 bases and 5 bases, with 8 bases remaining between them. CDR3 size: 11 residues. The CDR3 sequence: CSVDRGDEQYF. Written as DNA, the CDR3 is TGCAGCGTTGACCGAGGGGACGAGCAGTACTTC.